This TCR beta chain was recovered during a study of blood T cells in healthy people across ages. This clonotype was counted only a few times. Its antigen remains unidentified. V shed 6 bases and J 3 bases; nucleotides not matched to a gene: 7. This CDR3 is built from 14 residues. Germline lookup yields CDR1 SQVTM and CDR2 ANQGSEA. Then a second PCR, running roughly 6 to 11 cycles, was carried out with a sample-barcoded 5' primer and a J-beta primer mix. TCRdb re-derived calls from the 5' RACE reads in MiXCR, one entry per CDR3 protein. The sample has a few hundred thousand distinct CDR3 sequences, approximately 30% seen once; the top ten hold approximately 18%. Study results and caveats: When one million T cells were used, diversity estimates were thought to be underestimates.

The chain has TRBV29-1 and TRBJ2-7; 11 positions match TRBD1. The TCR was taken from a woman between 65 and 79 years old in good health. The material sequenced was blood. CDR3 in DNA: TGCAGCGTACAGACCGGGACAGGGGGCTACGAGCAGTACTTC. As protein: CSVQTGTGGYEQYF.